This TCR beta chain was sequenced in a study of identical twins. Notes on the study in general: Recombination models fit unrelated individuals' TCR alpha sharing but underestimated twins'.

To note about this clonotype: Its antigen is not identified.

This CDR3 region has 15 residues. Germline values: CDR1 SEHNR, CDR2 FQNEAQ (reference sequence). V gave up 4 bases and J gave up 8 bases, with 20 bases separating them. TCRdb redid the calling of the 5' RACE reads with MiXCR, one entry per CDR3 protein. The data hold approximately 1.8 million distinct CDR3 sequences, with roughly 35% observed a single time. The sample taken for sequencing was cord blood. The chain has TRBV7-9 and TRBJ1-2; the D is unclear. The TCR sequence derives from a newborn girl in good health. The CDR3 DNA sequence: TGTGCCAGCAGCTCACAAAGCCCAGGAAGGCCCGGCTACACCTTC. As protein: CASSSQSPGRPGYTF.